Presented here are 15 T cell receptor beta chains from one specimen sequenced in a study of blood T cell repertoires in COVID-19. The assay was immunoSEQ multiplex PCR, and TCRdb's table has in-frame clones only and misses some. The sample contains roughly 120,000 clones, about nine tenths of which appear only once. The sample taken for sequencing was peripheral blood. Source of these receptors: a man between 45 and 60 years old with active COVID-19.

V is TRBV12-3 or TRBV12-4 and J is TRBJ2-3; D remains ambiguous. The length of the CDR3 is 13 residues. The germline V and J ends were trimmed by 1 base and 2 bases, with 4 bases remaining between them. As DNA, the CDR3 is TGTGCCAGCAGTTTAGTCCTCACAGATACGCAGTATTTT. Protein sequence: CASSLVLTDTQYF.

This chain joins TRBV2 and TRBJ2-2; 9 positions agree with TRBD1. Trimming took 7 bases from V and 2 from J; bases not matched to a gene: 2. Germline V CDR1 and CDR2: SNHLY, FYNNEI. The CDR3 is 14 amino acids. In DNA, the CDR3 is TGTGCCAGCATGGGACAGGGCAACACCGGGGAGCTGTTTTTT. This encodes CASMGQGNTGELFF.

This rearrangement joins TRBV28 to TRBJ2-7; 7 nucleotides align to TRBD1. CDR1 is MDHEN, CDR2 SYDVKM, per germline. This CDR3 is built from 14 residues. The V and J ends lost 4 bases and 6 bases, in that order; junction bases with no gene match: 9. The CDR3 nucleotides read TGTGCCAGCAGTTCGACAGGGCGGACCTCCGAGCAGTACTTC. This translates into CASSSTGRTSEQYF.

The chain couples TRBV3-1 (or the pseudogene TRBV3-2) to TRBJ2-3, with TRBD2 matching over 11 bases. The CDR3 sequence is 18 residues long. Germline V gene sequence: CDR1 LGHDT, CDR2 YNNKEL (reference sequence). J was trimmed by 2 bases and V by 0 bases; bases with no gene match: 7. CDR3 DNA sequence: TGTGCCAGCAGCCAAGATGAGGCTAGCGGGAGGCCCACAGATACGCAGTATTTT. Residues: CASSQDEASGRPTDTQYF.

The chain uses TRBV19 and TRBJ2-5; possibly TRBD2 for D (5 bases). This CDR3 contains 14 residues. The V end was cut by 4 bases, the J end by 1 base, with 10 bases between. Looked up from germline, CDR1 is LNHDA and CDR2 is SQIVND (reference sequence). CDR3 sequence: CASSTTSIQETQYF. CDR3 in DNA: TGTGCCAGTAGTACAACTAGTATCCAAGAGACCCAGTACTTC.

The genes are TRBV7-8 and TRBJ2-2; maybe TRBD2 (6 bases). The CDR3 runs 15 residues. V was clipped by 5 bases and J by 3 bases, with 13 bases between them. Germline V gives CDR1 SGHVS, CDR2 FQNEAQ. Here the CDR3 DNA reads TGTGCCAGCAGCCCAGGCCGGGGGTACACCGGGGAGCTGTTTTTT. Protein product: CASSPGRGYTGELFF.

The gene calls are TRBV2 and TRBJ2-7, with a tentative D call TRBD1 (6 bases). Deletions cut 2 bases from V and 2 bases from J, with 13 bases between. The CDR3 has 15 residues. Germline CDR1 and CDR2: SNHLY and FYNNEI. CDR3 DNA: TGTGCCAGCAGTGAACTTGGCCAGGGGACCTACGAGCAGTACTTC. This codes for CASSELGQGTYEQYF.

The chain carries TRBV11-2 and TRBJ2-3, with 9 nucleotides matching TRBD2. J gave up 3 bases and V 4 bases, and 8 bases lay outside the gene matches. Per the germline V gene, CDR1 is SGHAT and CDR2 is FQNNGV. The CDR3 spans 16 residues. This CDR3 reads CASSYAGGGSTDTQYF. In DNA form, the CDR3 reads TGTGCCAGCAGCTATGCGGGGGGGGGTTCGACAGATACGCAGTATTTT. Full variable domain (remainder filled in from reference TRBV11-2 and TRBJ2-3): EAGVAQSPRYKIIEKRQSVAFWCNPISGHATLYWYQQILGQGPKLLIQFQNNGVVDDSQLPKDRFSAERLKGVDSTLKIQPAKLEDSAVYLCASSYAGGGSTDTQYFGPGTRLTVL.

The V call is TRBV14, the J call TRBJ1-1, with D possibly being TRBD1 (6 bases). V was clipped by 3 bases and J by 5 bases, with 10 bases between them. Germline V gene lookup returns CDR1 SGHDN and CDR2 FVKESK. The CDR3 loop spans 13 amino acids. Written as DNA, the CDR3 is TGTGCCAGCAGCCATACAGGGAGAACTGAAGCTTTCTTT. Its translation: CASSHTGRTEAFF.

The chain has TRBV7-3 and TRBJ2-7, with 9 bases aligning to TRBD1. CDR1 and CDR2 from the germline V gene are SGHTA and FQGTGA. V lost 5 bases and J lost 5; bases outside the gene matches: 7. This CDR3 spans 14 amino acids. The CDR3 region has the DNA TGTGCCAGCAGCGTCACAGGGGGCTTGAACGAGCAGTACTTC. Amino acids: CASSVTGGLNEQYF. The whole variable domain, remainder taken from reference TRBV7-3 and TRBJ2-7, is GAGVSQTPSNKVTEKGKYVELRCDPISGHTALYWYRQSLGQGPEFLIYFQGTGAADDSGLPNDRFFAVRPEGSVSTLKIQRTERGDSAVYLCASSVTGGLNEQYFGPGTRLTVT.

This clone has just a few counts. The rearrangement links TRBV18 to TRBJ1-5; TRBD1 agrees at 9 bases. Germline V gene lookup returns CDR1 KGHSH and CDR2 LQKENI. J was trimmed by 0 bases and V by 5 bases; bases with no gene match: 5. The CDR3 is made up of 16 amino acids. CDR3 sequence reads: CASSSGQGYSNQPQHF. The CDR3 nucleotides read TGTGCCAGCTCATCGGGACAGGGTTATAGCAATCAGCCCCAGCATTTT.

This clone was seen a single time. The V and J genes are TRBV12-3 or TRBV12-4 and TRBJ1-1, with a weak D call TRBD1 (5 bases). V was clipped by 2 bases and J by 6 bases, with 7 bases between them. The CDR3 has 12 residues. The CDR3 sequence is CASSLWGAEAFF. CDR3 bases: TGTGCCAGCAGTTTATGGGGGGCTGAAGCTTTCTTT.

As to this clone: Possible read error: a much larger clone is one base away. The genes are TRBV5-4 and TRBJ1-6; 7 bases map to TRBD1. V was pared by 3 bases and J by 6 bases, with 3 bases of the junction left unmatched. CDR3 length: 14 residues. CDR1 SGHNT and CDR2 YYREEE come from the germline V gene (reference sequence). The chain's CDR3 is CASSSGQPNSPLHF. The CDR3 coding sequence is TGTGCCAGCAGCTCGGGACAGCCTAATTCACCCCTCCACTTT. The variable domain in full, with the rest retrieved from reference TRBV5-4 and TRBJ1-6, is ETGVTQSPTHLIKTRGQQVTLRCSSQSGHNTVSWYQQALGQGPQFIFQYYREEENGRGNFPPRFSGLQFPNYSSELNVNALELDDSALYLCASSSGQPNSPLHFGNGTRLTVT.

The chain is built from TRBV19 and TRBJ2-3, with D perhaps TRBD2 (6 bases). The CDR3 totals 15 residues. V gave up 1 base and J gave up 0 bases, with 8 bases separating them. In germline, CDR1 is LNHDA, CDR2 SQIVND (reference sequence). The CDR3 nucleotides read TGTGCCAGTAGTATAGCGGGAGCTAGCACAGATACGCAGTATTTT. Its translation: CASSIAGASTDTQYF. The full variable domain, completed using reference TRBV19 and TRBJ2-3, is DGGITQSPKYLFRKEGQNVTLSCEQNLNHDAMYWYRQDPGQGLRLIYYSQIVNDFQKGDIAEGYSVSREKKESFPLTVTSAQKNPTAFYLCASSIAGASTDTQYFGPGTRLTVL.

The chain carries TRBV15 and TRBJ2-1; TRBD2 might be the D (6 bases). V was shortened by 5 bases and J by 15 bases, with 17 bases between the two germline ends. This CDR3 is 12 amino acids long. Germline values: CDR1 LNHNV, CDR2 YYDKDF (reference sequence). The CDR3 spells CATSAPGEIAFF. The CDR3, as DNA: TGTGCCACCAGCGCGCCGGGGGAGATTGCGTTCTTC.